This section outlines one T cell receptor (beta chain) sequence together with its context. Its target is not known. Once cultured for 10 to 11 days, the cells underwent separation to obtain CD4+ T cells. TCRdb's table, derived via immunoSEQ multiplex PCR, lists solely in-frame clones and lacks some. The data show 35,000 to 40,000 clones, 82% seen once. The germline V gene encodes CDR1 GTSNPN and CDR2 SVGIG (reference sequence). The CDR3 is 14 amino acids. V dropped 3 bases and J dropped 10; count of bases not matched to a gene: 9. The data are from a study of vaccination effects on CD4 cells after COVID-19.

This sample comprised CD4+ T cells from PBMCs cultured without peptide, obtained before COVID-19 vaccination. This clonotype originated in a human donor who received a COVID-19 vaccine. The rearrangement uses TRBV30 and TRBJ1-6; 7 bases agree with TRBD1. DNA of the CDR3: TGTGCCTGGAGCCGGGACAGCGGTCGGTCACCCCTCCACTTT. It translates to CAWSRDSGRSPLHF.